These T cell receptor beta chains were read from a single sample in a study of shared clonotypes between healthy human individuals. This table comes from immunoSEQ multiplex PCR, and its TCRdb copy is limited to in-frame clones, with some not included. Here the sample spans about 1.4 million clones, around 97% being singletons. Sequenced: naive CD4+ T cells sorted from blood. The receptors stem from a man aged 30 to 45 in good health. Each CDR3 is given with its conserved first and last residue.

V: TRBV13
J: TRBJ2-7
CDR3: CASMNSPSYEQYF

V: TRBV14
J: TRBJ2-1
CDR3: CASSPPGSGRYNEQFF

V: TRBV11-2
J: TRBJ2-5
CDR3: CASSPPGGRAETQYF

V: TRBV5-4
J: TRBJ2-7
CDR3: CASSLARRDEQYF

V: TRBV5-1
J: TRBJ2-1
CDR3: CASSWGVAGGGNEQFF

V: TRBV6-1
J: TRBJ2-7
CDR3: CATLRTTYEQYF

V: TRBV11-3
J: TRBJ2-7
CDR3: CASSIRQGNKYEQYF

V: TRBV2
J: TRBJ2-1
CDR3: CASFTGGNEQFF

V: TRBV10-3
J: TRBJ2-4
CDR3: CAIRGREENIQYF

V: TRBV9
J: TRBJ1-2
CDR3: CASSSTNPLSGGHNYGYTF

V: TRBV5-1
J: TRBJ1-1
CDR3: CASSLSFQGWTEAFF

V: TRBV5-4
J: TRBJ2-3
CDR3: CASSFGLLKLDTQYF

V: TRBV2
J: TRBJ2-7
CDR3: CASSAGTGRSPYEQYF

V: TRBV7-6
J: TRBJ2-3
CDR3: CASSLGLAGVGTDTQYF

V: TRBV5-4
J: TRBJ2-3
CDR3: CASSLNPVDTQYF

V: TRBV30
J: TRBJ2-7
CDR3: CAWTRQASSYEQYF

V: TRBV7-6
J: TRBJ2-3
CDR3: CASSSQGFFTDTQYF

V: TRBV6-1
J: TRBJ2-7
CDR3: CASSVGQGSFYEQYF

V: TRBV28
J: TRBJ2-7
CDR3: CASRSPGQTASYEQYF

V: TRBV7-9
J: TRBJ1-5
CDR3: CASSLGDTSSNQPQHF